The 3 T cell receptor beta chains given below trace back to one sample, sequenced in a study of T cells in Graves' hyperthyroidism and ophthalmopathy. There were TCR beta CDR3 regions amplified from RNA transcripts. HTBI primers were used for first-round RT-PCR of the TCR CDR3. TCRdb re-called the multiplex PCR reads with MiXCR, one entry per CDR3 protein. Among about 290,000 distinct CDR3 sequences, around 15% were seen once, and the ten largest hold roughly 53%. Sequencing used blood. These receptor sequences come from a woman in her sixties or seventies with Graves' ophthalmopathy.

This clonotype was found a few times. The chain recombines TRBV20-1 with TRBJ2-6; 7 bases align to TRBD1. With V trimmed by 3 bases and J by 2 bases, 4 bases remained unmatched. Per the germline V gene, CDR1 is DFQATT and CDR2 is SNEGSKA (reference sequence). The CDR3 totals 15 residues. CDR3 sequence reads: CSASFTGAGANVLTF. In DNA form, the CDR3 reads TGCAGTGCTAGTTTCACAGGGGCTGGGGCCAACGTCCTGACTTTC.

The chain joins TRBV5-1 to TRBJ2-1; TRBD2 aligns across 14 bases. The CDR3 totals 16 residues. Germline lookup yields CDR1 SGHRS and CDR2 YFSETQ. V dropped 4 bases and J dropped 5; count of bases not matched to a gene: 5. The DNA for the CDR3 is TGCGCCAGCAGCCCCGAGGGACTAGCGGGAGACAATGAGCAGTTCTTC. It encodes CASSPEGLAGDNEQFF. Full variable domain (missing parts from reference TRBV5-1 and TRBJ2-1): KAGVTQTPRYLIKTRGQQVTLSCSPISGHRSVSWYQQTPGQGLQFLFEYFSETQRNKGNFPGRFSGRQFSNSRSEMNVSTLELGDSALYLCASSPEGLAGDNEQFFGPGTRLTVL.

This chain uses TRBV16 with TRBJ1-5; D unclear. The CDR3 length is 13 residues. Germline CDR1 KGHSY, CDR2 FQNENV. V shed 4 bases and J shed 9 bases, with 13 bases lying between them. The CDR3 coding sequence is TGTGCCAGCAGCCGCCACGCACGGGGGCCCCAGCATTTT. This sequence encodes CASSRHARGPQHF.